This TCR beta chain was captured by sequencing in a study of blood T cell repertoires in COVID-19. Study-wide background: The analysed material was cDNA or gDNA that came from T cells, B-cell-depleted T cells, or PBMCs.

V was clipped by 4 bases and J by 6 bases, with 19 bases between them. CDR1 and CDR2 (germline): MDHEN, SYDVKM. CDR3 length equals 16 residues. The data were produced by immunoSEQ multiplex PCR, yet TCRdb's version contains in-frame clones alone and is incomplete. The sample lists about 40,000 clones, around 90% occurring once. The sequence derives from a man aged 50 or older with active COVID-19. Material: peripheral blood. V and J are TRBV28 and TRBJ1-5, with a tentative D call TRBD1 (5 bases). CDR3 region: CASSSPGRGDSQPQHF. The CDR3 bases are TGTGCCAGCAGTTCCCCCGGACGGGGGGATAGTCAGCCCCAGCATTTT. Full variable domain (outside the CDR3, taken from reference TRBV28 and TRBJ1-5): DVKVTQSSRYLVKRTGEKVFLECVQDMDHENMFWYRQDPGLGLRLIYFSYDVKMKEKGDIPEGYSVSREKKERFSLILESASTNQTSMYLCASSSPGRGDSQPQHFGDGTRLSIL.